This is a list of T cell receptor beta chains from one sample in a study of regulatory and conventional T cells in RAG deficiency. Assay used: immunoSEQ multiplex PCR; TCRdb lists only in-frame clones, some missing. This sample carries around 29,000 clones, around nine tenths of them seen once, and the ten largest clones take around 0.82%. The sample was also reused in another study, on regulatory T cells.

Sequenced material: Tregs sorted from blood. These receptors were obtained from a human donor in good health. CDR3s include the opening cysteine and the closing phenylalanine or tryptophan. A D gene is named only where the DNA matches it firmly. The size field is filled for only some rows; it gives once, few, many or a size class.

J gene: TRBJ2-3; clone size: .; D gene: .; V gene: TRBV2; CDR3 DNA: TGTGCCAGCAGTGAAGGGCGGGGGCGCACAGATACGCAGTATTTT; CDR3 protein: CASSEGRGRTDTQYF
J gene: TRBJ2-5; clone size: once; D gene: .; V gene: TRBV19; CDR3 DNA: TGTGCCAGTAGCTCCCTCGACAGCCAAGAGACCCAGTACTTC; CDR3 protein: CASSSLDSQETQYF
J gene: TRBJ1-2; clone size: .; D gene: .; V gene: TRBV7-8; CDR3 DNA: TGTGCCAGCAGCCTAGGGCTCTATGGCTACACCTTC; CDR3 protein: CASSLGLYGYTF
J gene: TRBJ1-1; clone size: .; D gene: TRBD1; V gene: TRBV19; CDR3 DNA: TGTGCCGCGAGACCACAGGGGTGGAACACTGAAGCTTTCTTT; CDR3 protein: CAARPQGWNTEAFF
J gene: TRBJ2-2; clone size: .; D gene: .; V gene: TRBV30; CDR3 DNA: TGTGCCTGGAGTGGGATTCAAAGGCGTATCCCCGGGGAGCTGTTTTTT; CDR3 protein: CAWSGIQRRIPGELFF
J gene: TRBJ2-2; clone size: .; D gene: .; V gene: TRBV9; CDR3 DNA: TGTGCCAGCAGCTCAACAGTTACCGGGGAGCTGTTTTTT; CDR3 protein: CASSSTVTGELFF
J gene: TRBJ2-1; clone size: once; D gene: TRBD2; V gene: TRBV7-9; CDR3 DNA: TGTGCCAGCACTCTTGGGGGGGTTTCCTACAATGAGCAGTTCTTC; CDR3 protein: CASTLGGVSYNEQFF
J gene: TRBJ1-3; clone size: .; D gene: .; V gene: TRBV30; CDR3 DNA: TGTGCCGGACCTGGAAGATCTGGAAACACCATATATTTT; CDR3 protein: CAGPGRSGNTIYF
J gene: TRBJ1-3; clone size: .; D gene: .; V gene: TRBV5-1; CDR3 DNA: TGCGCCAGCAGCTTCGGGAGGGGAAGCTCTGGAAACACCATATATTTT; CDR3 protein: CASSFGRGSSGNTIYF
J gene: TRBJ1-1; clone size: .; D gene: .; V gene: TRBV4-2; CDR3 DNA: TGTGCCAGCAGCCAAGATAGCCGGAGGGTTTTGGCTGAAGCTTTCTTT; CDR3 protein: CASSQDSRRVLAEAFF
J gene: TRBJ1-3; clone size: .; D gene: .; V gene: TRBV5-7; CDR3 DNA: TGTGCCAGCAGCTTGGATACCAGTGGTCGAAACACCATATATTTT; CDR3 protein: CASSLDTSGRNTIYF
J gene: TRBJ2-2; clone size: .; D gene: .; V gene: TRBV6-5; CDR3 DNA: TGTGCCAGCAAGAGAGGTGATCGGGTCGGGGAGCTGTTTTTT; CDR3 protein: CASKRGDRVGELFF
J gene: TRBJ2-2; clone size: .; D gene: .; V gene: TRBV15; CDR3 DNA: TGTGCCACCAGCAGTGAAGACAGGATCCCCGGGGAGCTGTTTTTT; CDR3 protein: CATSSEDRIPGELFF
J gene: TRBJ2-2; clone size: .; D gene: TRBD2; V gene: TRBV6-5; CDR3 DNA: TGTGCCAGCAGTCACGGGGGGTTTGGGACCGGGGAGCTGTTTTTT; CDR3 protein: CASSHGGFGTGELFF
J gene: TRBJ2-2; clone size: .; D gene: TRBD2; V gene: TRBV11-2; CDR3 DNA: TGTGCCAGCAGCGCCAGGGCACTAGCGACCGGCACCGGGGAGCTGTTTTTT; CDR3 protein: CASSARALATGTGELFF
J gene: TRBJ2-3; clone size: .; D gene: TRBD1; V gene: TRBV5-1; CDR3 DNA: TGCGCCAGCAGCTTGGTAGGGACAGGGAGCACAGATACGCAGTATTTT; CDR3 protein: CASSLVGTGSTDTQYF
J gene: TRBJ1-1; clone size: .; D gene: TRBD1; V gene: TRBV5-5; CDR3 DNA: TGTGCCAGCAGCTCGCTGGCACAGGGGGTCACTGAAGCTTTCTTT; CDR3 protein: CASSSLAQGVTEAFF
J gene: TRBJ1-2; clone size: .; D gene: TRBD1; V gene: TRBV5-1; CDR3 DNA: TGCGCCAGCAGCTTGGAAGGATATAACAGGGGAAGTCTCGGCTACACCTTC; CDR3 protein: CASSLEGYNRGSLGYTF
J gene: TRBJ2-3; clone size: .; D gene: TRBD1; V gene: TRBV27; CDR3 DNA: TGTGCCAGCAGTTTACCTTGGAGGGACAGGGCTTTCACAGATACGCAGTATTTT; CDR3 protein: CASSLPWRDRAFTDTQYF
J gene: TRBJ2-2; clone size: once; D gene: .; V gene: TRBV2; CDR3 DNA: TGTGCCAGCAAGTCGGAGTGGACGTCGTTCGCGAACACCGGGGAGCTGTTTTTT; CDR3 protein: CASKSEWTSFANTGELFF
J gene: TRBJ1-1; clone size: .; D gene: .; V gene: TRBV19; CDR3 DNA: TGTGCCAGTAGTATGATGGTGTGGGCAGGGGAGGTTGACACTGAAGCTTTCTTT; CDR3 protein: CASSMMVWAGEVDTEAFF
J gene: TRBJ2-1; clone size: .; D gene: .; V gene: TRBV6-5; CDR3 DNA: TGTGCCAGCAGTCCAGGGAGCTCCTACAATGAGCAGTTCTTC; CDR3 protein: CASSPGSSYNEQFF
J gene: TRBJ2-7; clone size: .; D gene: TRBD1; V gene: TRBV30; CDR3 DNA: TGTGCCTGGACGAGGGACAGAGCCTACGAGCAGTACTTC; CDR3 protein: CAWTRDRAYEQYF
J gene: TRBJ2-1; clone size: .; D gene: TRBD1; V gene: TRBV9; CDR3 DNA: TGTGCCAGCAGCCCCCGGGACAGGTCTTACAATGAGCAGTTCTTC; CDR3 protein: CASSPRDRSYNEQFF
J gene: TRBJ2-1; clone size: once; D gene: .; V gene: TRBV5-1; CDR3 DNA: TGCGCCAGCAGCTTGGTCGGTGAGCAGTTCTTC; CDR3 protein: CASSLVGEQFF
J gene: TRBJ2-5; clone size: few; D gene: .; V gene: TRBV5-1; CDR3 DNA: TGCGCCAGCAGCTTGTTCGGGGGAACAGAGACCCAGTACTTC; CDR3 protein: CASSLFGGTETQYF
J gene: TRBJ2-1; clone size: .; D gene: TRBD2; V gene: TRBV5-6; CDR3 DNA: TGTGCCAGCAGCCGTAGCGGGGGGCATCGGTTCTTC; CDR3 protein: CASSRSGGHRFF
J gene: TRBJ2-5; clone size: .; D gene: .; V gene: TRBV9; CDR3 DNA: TGTGCCAGCAGCCCTATCAGAAGCGGCCAAGAGACCCAGTACTTC; CDR3 protein: CASSPIRSGQETQYF
J gene: TRBJ2-3; clone size: .; D gene: TRBD2; V gene: TRBV5-1; CDR3 DNA: TGCGCCAGCAGCGCCCTCTCTAGCGGGGGCCTCACAGATACGCAGTATTTT; CDR3 protein: CASSALSSGGLTDTQYF
J gene: TRBJ2-5; clone size: .; D gene: .; V gene: TRBV7-2; CDR3 DNA: TGTGCCAGCAGCTTAGGGCCGGGGGGCCAGGAGACCCAGTACTTC; CDR3 protein: CASSLGPGGQETQYF
J gene: TRBJ1-5; clone size: .; D gene: .; V gene: TRBV27; CDR3 DNA: TGTGCCAGCAGTTTCGACCCCTATAGCAATCAGCCCCAGCATTTT; CDR3 protein: CASSFDPYSNQPQHF
J gene: TRBJ1-1; clone size: .; D gene: TRBD1; V gene: TRBV5-1; CDR3 DNA: TGCGCCAGCAGCCCCGAGCCGGGACAGGGACATATGAACACTGAAGCTTTCTTT; CDR3 protein: CASSPEPGQGHMNTEAFF
J gene: TRBJ1-5; clone size: .; D gene: .; V gene: TRBV2; CDR3 DNA: TGTGCCAGCAGTGGGGTCAGGGGTAGCAATCAGCCCCAGCATTTT; CDR3 protein: CASSGVRGSNQPQHF
J gene: TRBJ2-3; clone size: once; D gene: .; V gene: TRBV18; CDR3 DNA: TGTGCCAGCTCCCTTAGAGGGGGTGACGCAGATACGCAGTATTTT; CDR3 protein: CASSLRGGDADTQYF
J gene: TRBJ2-7; clone size: .; D gene: .; V gene: TRBV5-1; CDR3 DNA: TGCGCCAGCAGCTTGGCCTCAGGGACCTACGAGCAGTACTTC; CDR3 protein: CASSLASGTYEQYF
J gene: TRBJ1-1; clone size: .; D gene: .; V gene: TRBV4-2; CDR3 DNA: TGTGCCAGCAGCCTCACGGGGGGGTACACTGAAGCTTTCTTT; CDR3 protein: CASSLTGGYTEAFF
J gene: TRBJ1-2; clone size: .; D gene: .; V gene: TRBV25-1; CDR3 DNA: TGTGCCAGCAGTGAATTAAGGGGCCCCGGGACCTATCTGTCCTTC; CDR3 protein: CASSELRGPGTYLSF
J gene: TRBJ2-7; clone size: .; D gene: .; V gene: TRBV6-1; CDR3 DNA: TGTGCCAGCAGTGAAGTTATCACAGGGCAGTACTTC; CDR3 protein: CASSEVITGQYF
J gene: TRBJ2-3; clone size: .; D gene: .; V gene: TRBV5-1; CDR3 DNA: TGCGCCAGCAGCGAGTTTGTTTCTAGCACAGATACGCAGTATTTT; CDR3 protein: CASSEFVSSTDTQYF
J gene: TRBJ1-2; clone size: .; D gene: .; V gene: TRBV5-4; CDR3 DNA: TGTGCCAGCAGCGGGATGACAGAGAACTATGGCTACACCTTC; CDR3 protein: CASSGMTENYGYTF
J gene: TRBJ1-2; clone size: .; D gene: .; V gene: TRBV12-5; CDR3 DNA: TGTGCTAGTGGTTTGGTTGGGGATTTCTATGGCTACACCTTC; CDR3 protein: CASGLVGDFYGYTF
J gene: TRBJ1-5; clone size: .; D gene: TRBD1; V gene: TRBV18; CDR3 DNA: TGTGCCAGCTCACTGGAACAGGGGGCGTTTCAGCCCCAGCATTTT; CDR3 protein: CASSLEQGAFQPQHF
J gene: TRBJ2-5; clone size: .; D gene: .; V gene: TRBV5-1; CDR3 DNA: TGCGCCAGCAGCTTCCAAGAGACCCAGTACTTC; CDR3 protein: CASSFQETQYF
J gene: TRBJ2-2; clone size: .; D gene: .; V gene: TRBV12-5; CDR3 DNA: TGTGCTAGTCAAGGGGACGGGGAGCTGTTTTTT; CDR3 protein: CASQGDGELFF
J gene: TRBJ2-5; clone size: .; D gene: .; V gene: TRBV18; CDR3 DNA: TGTGCCAGCTCACCGAATGGGGAGACCCAGTACTTC; CDR3 protein: CASSPNGETQYF
J gene: TRBJ1-2; clone size: .; D gene: .; V gene: TRBV7-2; CDR3 DNA: TGTGCCAGCAGCTTAGGGGCAGTTTACTATGGCTACACCTTC; CDR3 protein: CASSLGAVYYGYTF
J gene: TRBJ1-2; clone size: .; D gene: .; V gene: TRBV2; CDR3 DNA: TGTGCCAGCAGTACGACATTGATCAGAGGCTACACCTTC; CDR3 protein: CASSTTLIRGYTF
J gene: TRBJ2-5; clone size: .; D gene: .; V gene: TRBV29-1; CDR3 DNA: TGCAGCGTGGAGCAGGCTACCCTCCGGGCCCAGTACTTC; CDR3 protein: CSVEQATLRAQYF
J gene: TRBJ1-1; clone size: .; D gene: .; V gene: TRBV5-1; CDR3 DNA: TGCGCCAGCAGCCCAGCGGGGCCAGGTACCGGAGCTTTCTTT; CDR3 protein: CASSPAGPGTGAFF
J gene: TRBJ2-3; clone size: .; D gene: TRBD2; V gene: TRBV18; CDR3 DNA: TGTGCCAGCTCACCATCATCCGGGACTAGCGATACGCAGTATTTT; CDR3 protein: CASSPSSGTSDTQYF